What follows are 9 T cell receptor beta chains derived from one specimen sequenced in a study of T cells expressing NK-cell markers. TCRdb re-called the 5' RACE reads; every CDR3 protein appears as one record, without DNA. This table lists 200,000 to 300,000 distinct CDR3 sequences. Source material: blood T cells: a sorted CD56 or NKG2C T cell subset, CD4+ or CD8+ T cells, or bulk PBMC T cells (not recorded which). These receptors were taken from a woman aged 18 to 75 in good health.

The V call is TRBV6-2 or TRBV6-3, the J call TRBJ1-5; absent DNA, TCRdb's TRBD1 call cannot be checked. This CDR3 is built from 13 residues. Per the germline V gene, CDR1 is MNHEY and CDR2 is SVGEGT. CDR3: CASTRRGNQPQHF.

V usage is TRBV29-1 and J usage is TRBJ2-7; the D gene TCRdb calls, TRBD1, cannot be checked with no DNA. CDR3 length equals 11 residues. CDR1 is SQVTM and CDR2 is ANQGSEA in the germline V gene. CDR3 residues: CSGRNRDEQYF.

V is TRBV3-1 and J is TRBJ1-6; there is no DNA to check the TCRdb D call of TRBD1. The CDR3 covers 16 residues. The germline gives CDR1 LGHDT, CDR2 YNNKEL (reference sequence). This chain's CDR3 is CASSPRIQGGHSPLHF.

The rearrangement links TRBV6-2 or TRBV6-3 to TRBJ1-5. CDR1 and CDR2 from the germline V gene are MNHEY and SVGEGT. The CDR3 is 13 residues long. CDR3 region: CASSYAANQPQHF.

The V gene is TRBV12-3 or TRBV12-4, the J gene TRBJ2-3; checking the TCRdb D call of TRBD2 is not possible without DNA. The CDR3 sequence is 14 residues long. CDR3 protein: CASSLTSGMSTQYF.

V gene TRBV6-5 combines with J gene TRBJ2-5. The CDR3 totals 15 residues. The germline V gene has CDR1 MNHEY and CDR2 SVGAGI. The CDR3 sequence is CASSYSEASQETQYF.

The CDR3 here is CASSFRDRAQELFF. The chain joins TRBV5-1 to TRBJ2-2; as DNA is missing, the TRBD1 call by TCRdb cannot be tested. Per germline, CDR1 SGHRS and CDR2 YFSETQ. CDR3 length equals 14 residues.

V usage is TRBV12-3 or TRBV12-4 and J usage is TRBJ2-1; TCRdb indicates TRBD2, and absent DNA this call remains unverified. This CDR3 comprises 15 residues. The CDR3 spells CASSFPLGLSHEQFF.

The gene calls are TRBV7-2 and TRBJ1-2; TCRdb designates TRBD1, a call that cannot be tested without DNA. Germline CDR1 SGHTA, CDR2 FQGNSA. This CDR3 has 16 amino acids. CDR3 in amino acids: CASSTGQGAGGYGYTF.